A selection of T cell receptor beta chains follows, all from one sample in a study of blood T cell repertoires in COVID-19. Data came from immunoSEQ multiplex PCR; TCRdb stores just in-frame clones and leaves some out. The data contain roughly 200,000 clones, roughly 88% of them seen just once; the ten biggest clones take up roughly 27%. The material sequenced was peripheral blood. These receptors were obtained from a man between 35 and 55 years old with acute or convalescent COVID-19. CDR3s include the opening cysteine and the closing phenylalanine or tryptophan. The order of the fields is D gene, clone size, V gene, J gene, CDR3 DNA, CDR3 protein. A D gene is named only where the DNA matches it firmly. The size entry is marked missing in some rows and otherwise reads once, few, many or a size class.

d_gene: -; abundance: once; v_gene: TRBV19; j_gene: TRBJ1-5; CDR3nt: TGTGCCAGTTCTACAGGGAGCAATCAGCCCCAGCATTTT; CDR3aa: CASSTGSNQPQHF
d_gene: -; abundance: -; v_gene: TRBV5-1; j_gene: TRBJ2-3; CDR3nt: TGCGCCAGCAGCTTAACGGGAGTCGGGGATACGCAGTATTTT; CDR3aa: CASSLTGVGDTQYF
d_gene: TRBD1; abundance: -; v_gene: TRBV12-3/TRBV12-4; j_gene: TRBJ1-1; CDR3nt: TGTGCCAGCAGCAGACAAAGACAGGGTGAAGCTTTCTTT; CDR3aa: CASSRQRQGEAFF
d_gene: TRBD1; abundance: -; v_gene: TRBV30; j_gene: TRBJ1-1; CDR3nt: TGTGCCTGGAGTGGGGACAGGGGGCGGACTGAAGCTTTCTTT; CDR3aa: CAWSGDRGRTEAFF
d_gene: -; abundance: -; v_gene: TRBV25-1; j_gene: TRBJ2-4; CDR3nt: TGTGCCAGCAGTGAAGGAGGGGCCAAAAACATTCAGTACTTC; CDR3aa: CASSEGGAKNIQYF
d_gene: -; abundance: -; v_gene: TRBV25-1; j_gene: TRBJ2-5; CDR3nt: TGTGCCAGCAGCGTCAACGCGAAAGAGACCCAGTACTTC; CDR3aa: CASSVNAKETQYF
d_gene: TRBD1; abundance: -; v_gene: TRBV19; j_gene: TRBJ1-4; CDR3nt: TGTGCCAGTACCTGGACAGGGGGGGGCCGGAATGAAAAACTGTTTTTT; CDR3aa: CASTWTGGGRNEKLFF
d_gene: TRBD1; abundance: once; v_gene: TRBV15; j_gene: TRBJ2-7; CDR3nt: TGTGCCACCAGCAGGGACAGGGGGCTAGGCGAGCAGTACTTC; CDR3aa: CATSRDRGLGEQYF
d_gene: -; abundance: -; v_gene: TRBV18; j_gene: TRBJ2-1; CDR3nt: TGTGCCAGCTCACCTAGCCGGGATTACAATGAGCAGTTCTTC; CDR3aa: CASSPSRDYNEQFF
d_gene: -; abundance: -; v_gene: TRBV5-6; j_gene: TRBJ1-5; CDR3nt: TGTGCCAGCAGCTTGTATGGAGGGAACAATCAGCCCCAGCATTTT; CDR3aa: CASSLYGGNNQPQHF
d_gene: TRBD1; abundance: -; v_gene: TRBV27; j_gene: TRBJ1-4; CDR3nt: TGTGCCAGCAGTTTATCCGTACAGGGGGCGTTAGAAAAACTGTTTTTT; CDR3aa: CASSLSVQGALEKLFF
d_gene: -; abundance: -; v_gene: TRBV30; j_gene: TRBJ2-7; CDR3nt: TGTGCCTGGAGCAGATTAACAGATCCCTACGAGCAGTACTTC; CDR3aa: CAWSRLTDPYEQYF
d_gene: -; abundance: -; v_gene: TRBV13; j_gene: TRBJ2-2; CDR3nt: TGTGCCAGCAGCTCAAGCCTACCCACCGGGGAGCTGTTTTTT; CDR3aa: CASSSSLPTGELFF
d_gene: TRBD1; abundance: -; v_gene: TRBV27; j_gene: TRBJ2-5; CDR3nt: TGTGCCAGCAGTATCAACAGGGGGCGTCAAGAGACCCAGTACTTC; CDR3aa: CASSINRGRQETQYF
d_gene: TRBD2; abundance: -; v_gene: TRBV11-3; j_gene: TRBJ2-3; CDR3nt: TGTGCCAACCGTTCCCGGTTACTAGCGGCTAGCACAGATACGCAGTATTTT; CDR3aa: CANRSRLLAASTDTQYF
d_gene: -; abundance: -; v_gene: TRBV27; j_gene: TRBJ2-1; CDR3nt: TGTGCCAGCAGTTTGCGTGCCTACAATGAGCAGTTCTTC; CDR3aa: CASSLRAYNEQFF
d_gene: -; abundance: once; v_gene: TRBV19; j_gene: TRBJ1-5; CDR3nt: TGTGCCAGTAAACAGAAGAGCAATCAGCCCCAGCATTTT; CDR3aa: CASKQKSNQPQHF
d_gene: TRBD2; abundance: -; v_gene: TRBV7-6; j_gene: TRBJ2-5; CDR3nt: TGTGCCAGCAGCCCGCGGACTAGCGGGATACCGTCCCAAGAGACCCAGTACTTC; CDR3aa: CASSPRTSGIPSQETQYF
d_gene: TRBD2; abundance: -; v_gene: TRBV27; j_gene: TRBJ2-3; CDR3nt: TGTGCCAGCAGTTCAACTAGCGCGAGCACAGATACGCAGTATTTT; CDR3aa: CASSSTSASTDTQYF
d_gene: TRBD1; abundance: -; v_gene: TRBV9; j_gene: TRBJ1-1; CDR3nt: TGTGCCAGCAGCGGTACAGGGGACGTGAACACTGAAGCTTTCTTT; CDR3aa: CASSGTGDVNTEAFF
d_gene: -; abundance: -; v_gene: TRBV3-1/TRBV3-2; j_gene: TRBJ1-1; CDR3nt: TGTGCCAGCAGCCTTTGGACAGATGAAGCTTTCTTT; CDR3aa: CASSLWTDEAFF
d_gene: -; abundance: -; v_gene: TRBV12-2; j_gene: TRBJ2-2; CDR3nt: TGTGCAAGTCGCAAAGGGACAGTCACCGGGGAGCTGTTTTTT; CDR3aa: CASRKGTVTGELFF